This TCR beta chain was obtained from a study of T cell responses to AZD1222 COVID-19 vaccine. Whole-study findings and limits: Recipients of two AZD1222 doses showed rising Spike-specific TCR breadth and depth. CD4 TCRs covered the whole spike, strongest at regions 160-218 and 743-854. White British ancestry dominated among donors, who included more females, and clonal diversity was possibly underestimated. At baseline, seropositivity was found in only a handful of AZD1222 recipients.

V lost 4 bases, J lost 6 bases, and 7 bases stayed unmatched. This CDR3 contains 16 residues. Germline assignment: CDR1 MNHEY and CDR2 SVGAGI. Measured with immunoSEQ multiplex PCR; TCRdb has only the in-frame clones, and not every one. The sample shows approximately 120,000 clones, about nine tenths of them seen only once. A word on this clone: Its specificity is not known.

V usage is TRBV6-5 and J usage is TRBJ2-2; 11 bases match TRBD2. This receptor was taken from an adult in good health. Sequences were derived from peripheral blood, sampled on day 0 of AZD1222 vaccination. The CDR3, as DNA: TGTGCCAGCAGTTCCAGTCTAGCGGGAGGATCCGGGGAGCTGTTTTTT. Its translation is CASSSSLAGGSGELFF.